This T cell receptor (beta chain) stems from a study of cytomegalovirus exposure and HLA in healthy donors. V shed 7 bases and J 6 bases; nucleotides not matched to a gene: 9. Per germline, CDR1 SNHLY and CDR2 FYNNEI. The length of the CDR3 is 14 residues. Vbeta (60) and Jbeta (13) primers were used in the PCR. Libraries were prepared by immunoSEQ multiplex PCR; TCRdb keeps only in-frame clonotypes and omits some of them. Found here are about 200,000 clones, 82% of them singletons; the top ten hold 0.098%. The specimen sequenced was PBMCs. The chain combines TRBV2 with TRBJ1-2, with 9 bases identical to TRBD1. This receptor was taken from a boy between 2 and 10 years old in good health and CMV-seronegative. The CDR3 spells CASKWAGDRDGYTF. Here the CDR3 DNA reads TGTGCCAGCAAGTGGGCCGGGGACAGGGATGGCTACACCTTC.